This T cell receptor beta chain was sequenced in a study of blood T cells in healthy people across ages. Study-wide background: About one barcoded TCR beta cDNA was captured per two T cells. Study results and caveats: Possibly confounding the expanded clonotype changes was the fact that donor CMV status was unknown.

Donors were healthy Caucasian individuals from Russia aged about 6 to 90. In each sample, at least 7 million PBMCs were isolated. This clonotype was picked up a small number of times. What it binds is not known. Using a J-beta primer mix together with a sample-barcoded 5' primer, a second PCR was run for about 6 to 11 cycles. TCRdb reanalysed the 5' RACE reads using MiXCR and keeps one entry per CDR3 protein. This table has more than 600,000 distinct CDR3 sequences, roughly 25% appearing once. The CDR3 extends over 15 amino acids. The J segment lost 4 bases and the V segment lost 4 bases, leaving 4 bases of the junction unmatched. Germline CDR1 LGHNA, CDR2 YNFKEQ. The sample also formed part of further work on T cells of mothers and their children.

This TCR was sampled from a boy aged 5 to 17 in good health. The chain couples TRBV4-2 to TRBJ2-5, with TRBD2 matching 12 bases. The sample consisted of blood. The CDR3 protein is CASSPSGLAGETQYF. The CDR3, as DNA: TGTGCCAGCAGCCCCTCGGGACTAGCGGGAGAGACCCAGTACTTC.